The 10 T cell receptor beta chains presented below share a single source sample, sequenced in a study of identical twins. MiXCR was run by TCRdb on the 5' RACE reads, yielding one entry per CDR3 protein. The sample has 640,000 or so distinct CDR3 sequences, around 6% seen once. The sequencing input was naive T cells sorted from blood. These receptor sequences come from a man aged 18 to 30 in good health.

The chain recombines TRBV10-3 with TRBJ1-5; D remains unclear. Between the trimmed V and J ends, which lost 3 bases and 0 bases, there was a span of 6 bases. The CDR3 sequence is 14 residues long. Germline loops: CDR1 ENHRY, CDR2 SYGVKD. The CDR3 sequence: CAISEGTSNQPQHF. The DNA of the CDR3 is TGTGCCATCAGTGAAGGAACTAGCAATCAGCCCCAGCATTTT.

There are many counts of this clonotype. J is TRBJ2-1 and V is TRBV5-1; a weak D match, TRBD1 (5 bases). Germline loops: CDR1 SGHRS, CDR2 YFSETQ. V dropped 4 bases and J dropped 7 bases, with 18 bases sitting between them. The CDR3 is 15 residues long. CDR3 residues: CASSQTLGAVNEQFF. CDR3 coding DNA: TGCGCCAGCAGCCAAACTTTAGGGGCCGTAAATGAGCAGTTCTTC.

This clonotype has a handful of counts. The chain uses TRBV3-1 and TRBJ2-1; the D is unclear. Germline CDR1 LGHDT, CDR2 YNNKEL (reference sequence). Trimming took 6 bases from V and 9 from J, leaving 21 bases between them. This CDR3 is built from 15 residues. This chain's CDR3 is CASSHFSLGIIEQFF. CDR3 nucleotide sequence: TGTGCCAGCAGTCACTTCTCGCTGGGCATCATTGAGCAGTTCTTC.

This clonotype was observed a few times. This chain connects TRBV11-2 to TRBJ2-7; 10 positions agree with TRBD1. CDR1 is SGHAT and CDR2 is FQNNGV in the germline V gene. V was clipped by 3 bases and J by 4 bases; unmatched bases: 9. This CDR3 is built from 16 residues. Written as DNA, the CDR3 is TGTGCCAGCAGCTTCGATTCCGGGACAGGGGAATACGAGCAGTACTTC. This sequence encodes CASSFDSGTGEYEQYF. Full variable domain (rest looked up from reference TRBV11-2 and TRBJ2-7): EAGVAQSPRYKIIEKRQSVAFWCNPISGHATLYWYQQILGQGPKLLIQFQNNGVVDDSQLPKDRFSAERLKGVDSTLKIQPAKLEDSAVYLCASSFDSGTGEYEQYFGPGTRLTVT.

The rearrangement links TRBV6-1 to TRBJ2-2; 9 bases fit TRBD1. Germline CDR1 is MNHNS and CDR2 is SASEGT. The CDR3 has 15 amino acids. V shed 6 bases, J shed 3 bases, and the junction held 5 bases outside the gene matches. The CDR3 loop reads CASRRDRAHTGELFF. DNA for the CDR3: TGTGCCAGCAGAAGGGACAGGGCCCACACCGGGGAGCTGTTTTTT.

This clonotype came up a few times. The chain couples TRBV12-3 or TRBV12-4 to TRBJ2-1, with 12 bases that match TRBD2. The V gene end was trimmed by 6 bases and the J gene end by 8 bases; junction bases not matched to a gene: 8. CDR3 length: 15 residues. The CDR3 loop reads CASRILAGGRDEQFF. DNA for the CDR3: TGTGCCAGCAGGATACTAGCGGGAGGCCGGGATGAGCAGTTCTTC.

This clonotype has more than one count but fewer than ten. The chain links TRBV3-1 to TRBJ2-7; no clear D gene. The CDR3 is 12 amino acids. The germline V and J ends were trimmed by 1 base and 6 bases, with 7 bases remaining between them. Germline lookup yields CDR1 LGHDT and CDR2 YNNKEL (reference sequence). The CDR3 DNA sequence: TGTGCCAGCAGCCAAGCAAGTCGCGAGCAGTACTTC. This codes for CASSQASREQYF.

This chain's CDR3 is CSARDIVGHYGYTF. The CDR3 nucleotides read TGCAGTGCTAGAGATATAGTTGGGCACTATGGCTACACCTTC. This chain connects TRBV20-1 to TRBJ1-2; D is uncertain. V gave up 0 bases and J gave up 3 bases, with 11 bases separating them. CDR1 is DFQATT, CDR2 SNEGSKA, per germline (reference sequence). This CDR3 spans 14 amino acids.

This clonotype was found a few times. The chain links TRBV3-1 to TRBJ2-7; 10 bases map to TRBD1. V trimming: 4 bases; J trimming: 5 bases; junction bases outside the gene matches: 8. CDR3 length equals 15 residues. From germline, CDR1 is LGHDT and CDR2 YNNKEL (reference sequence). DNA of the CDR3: TGTGCCAGCAGCCTACGAGACAGGGGGCATGACGAGCAGTACTTC. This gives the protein CASSLRDRGHDEQYF.

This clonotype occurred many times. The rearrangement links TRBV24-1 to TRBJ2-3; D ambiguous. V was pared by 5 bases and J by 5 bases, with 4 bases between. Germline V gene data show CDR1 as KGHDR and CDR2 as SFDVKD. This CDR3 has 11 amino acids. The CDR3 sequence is CATSVRDTQYF. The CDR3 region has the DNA TGTGCCACCAGTGTGAGAGATACGCAGTATTTT.